Many counts were recorded for the clone carrying this T cell receptor (beta chain). Its specificity is unknown. The data derive from a study of blood T cells in healthy people across ages. Study results and caveats: Any changes in expanded clonotypes were possibly confounded, as donor CMV status remained unknown.

Alongside a J-beta primer mix, a sample-barcoded 5' primer served in a second PCR lasting roughly 7 to 11 cycles. TCRdb re-called the 5' RACE reads through MiXCR, storing one row per CDR3 protein. Of some 1.6 million distinct CDR3 sequences in the sample, roughly 32% were seen once. CDR1 is SGHRS and CDR2 is YFSETQ in the germline V gene. Between the trimmed V and J ends, which lost 0 bases and 3 bases, there was a span of 7 bases. This CDR3 is built from 14 residues. Sequences were obtained from blood. This clonotype was obtained from a woman aged 25 to 45 in good health. This chain connects TRBV5-1 to TRBJ2-1; D not certain. In nucleotides, the CDR3 is TGCGCCAGCAGCTTGGAAAGGAACTACAATGAGCAGTTCTTC. Translation: CASSLERNYNEQFF.